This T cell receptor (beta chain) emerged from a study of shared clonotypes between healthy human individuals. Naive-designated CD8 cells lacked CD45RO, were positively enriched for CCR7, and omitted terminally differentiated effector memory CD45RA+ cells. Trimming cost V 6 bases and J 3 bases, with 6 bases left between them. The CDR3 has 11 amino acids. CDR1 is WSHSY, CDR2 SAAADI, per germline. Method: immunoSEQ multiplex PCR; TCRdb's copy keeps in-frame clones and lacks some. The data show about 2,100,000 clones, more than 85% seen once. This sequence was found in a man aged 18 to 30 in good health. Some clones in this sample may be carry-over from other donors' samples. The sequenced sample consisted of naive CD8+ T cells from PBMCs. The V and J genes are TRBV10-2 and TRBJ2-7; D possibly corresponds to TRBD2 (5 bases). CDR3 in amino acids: CASRDFYEQYF. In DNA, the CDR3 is TGCGCCAGCAGGGACTTCTACGAGCAGTACTTC.